This TCR beta chain was documented in a study of T cells after posttransplantation cyclophosphamide. Whole-study findings and limits: TRB clonality was highly associated with recipient CMV seropositivity and reactivation.

Clones were read by immunoSEQ multiplex PCR, and TCRdb kept only the in-frame ones, dropping some. The sample has 15,000 or so clones, around 91% seen once. Germline trimming cut 5 bases from V and 5 bases from J; bases unmatched to any gene: 14. The CDR3 totals 17 residues. Germline V lookup: CDR1 MNHEY, CDR2 SMNVEV (reference sequence). A remark on this clone: What it binds is unknown.

A marrow graft followed busulfan-fludarabine conditioning, with cyclophosphamide on days +3 and +4. The origin of this receptor is a male patient between 55 and 70 years old who received an allogeneic stem cell transplant from a related donor and was CMV-positive. T cells may partly derive from the graft donor. The material was CD4+ T cells sorted from blood, obtained after allogeneic stem cell transplant with posttransplant cyclophosphamide. This chain uses TRBV27 with TRBJ2-4; 8 nucleotides align to TRBD1. The CDR3 nucleotides read TGTGCCAGCAGTCTGTCATATCCAGGGGGCGTCGAAAACATTCAGTACTTC. Protein: CASSLSYPGGVENIQYF.